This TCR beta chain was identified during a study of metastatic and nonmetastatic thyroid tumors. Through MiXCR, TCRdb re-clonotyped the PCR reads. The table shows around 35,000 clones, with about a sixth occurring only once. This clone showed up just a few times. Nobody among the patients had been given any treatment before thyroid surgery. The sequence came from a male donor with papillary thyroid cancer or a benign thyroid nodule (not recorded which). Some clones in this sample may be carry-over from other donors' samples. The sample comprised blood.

CDR3 residues: CASRWWRNQPQHF. The CDR3, as DNA: TGTGCCAGTCGTTGGTGGCGCAATCAGCCCCAGCATTTT. The chain combines TRBV12-3 or TRBV12-4 with TRBJ1-5; no clear D. Trimming left V 9 bases short and J 2 bases short, with 11 bases between. This CDR3 contains 13 residues.